This T cell receptor (beta chain) was captured by sequencing in a study of shared clonotypes between healthy human individuals. Findings and caveats of the study: When compared with the clonotypes that were shared by all four sorted-subset donors, the non-shared clonotypes turned out to have lower generation probabilities. Naive CD4 clonotype sharing across several donors was roughly 5%.

With respect to this clone: Its cognate antigen is unknown.

The naive CD8 subset, CD45RO-negative cells positively selected for CCR7, excluded terminally differentiated effector memory CD45RA+ cells. All the donors were Caucasian adults who lived in Nashville, Tennessee. The CDR3 runs 13 residues. With 2 bases removed from V and 2 bases from J, the gap between germline ends came to 6 bases. Per germline, CDR1 SGHAT and CDR2 FQNNGV. Each cell subset's genomic DNA was divided evenly among several immunoSEQ plates. Assay used: immunoSEQ multiplex PCR; TCRdb lists only in-frame clones, some missing. The data contain approximately 2,200,000 clones, 85% to 95% of them seen just once; the ten biggest clones take up roughly 1.8%.

The clonotype was recovered from a man between 18 and 35 years old in good health. Some clones in this sample may be carry-over from other donors' samples. The V and J genes are TRBV11-2 and TRBJ1-2; no firm D call. Sequenced sample: naive CD8+ T cells from PBMCs. CDR3 DNA: TGTGCCAGCAGCTTACCAGCGAACTATGGCTACACCTTC. This translates into CASSLPANYGYTF.